Sequencing of this TCR beta chain was carried out in a study of CD8+ T cells in alopecia areata. This clone is judged hyperexpanded. Following RNA extraction, reverse transcription yielded cDNA that acted as the sequencing template. TCRdb's copy holds only in-frame clones and misses some; the assay was immunoSEQ multiplex PCR. The sample contains around 61,000 clones, under 55% of which appear only once. Looked up from germline, CDR1 is MGHRA and CDR2 is YSYEKL. The ends were cut back, 0 bases at V and 6 bases at J, with 6 bases in the middle. The CDR3 loop spans 13 amino acids. As part of sample collection, lesional scalp punch biopsies and peripheral blood were taken from alopecia areata patients.

This clonotype originated in a human donor with alopecia areata. The source was CD8+ T cells sorted from blood, collected at week 0. The rearrangement links TRBV4-1 to TRBJ2-1; no clear D. The CDR3 loop is CASSQEGSNEQFF. For the CDR3, the DNA is TGCGCCAGCAGCCAAGAGGGTTCCAATGAGCAGTTCTTC.